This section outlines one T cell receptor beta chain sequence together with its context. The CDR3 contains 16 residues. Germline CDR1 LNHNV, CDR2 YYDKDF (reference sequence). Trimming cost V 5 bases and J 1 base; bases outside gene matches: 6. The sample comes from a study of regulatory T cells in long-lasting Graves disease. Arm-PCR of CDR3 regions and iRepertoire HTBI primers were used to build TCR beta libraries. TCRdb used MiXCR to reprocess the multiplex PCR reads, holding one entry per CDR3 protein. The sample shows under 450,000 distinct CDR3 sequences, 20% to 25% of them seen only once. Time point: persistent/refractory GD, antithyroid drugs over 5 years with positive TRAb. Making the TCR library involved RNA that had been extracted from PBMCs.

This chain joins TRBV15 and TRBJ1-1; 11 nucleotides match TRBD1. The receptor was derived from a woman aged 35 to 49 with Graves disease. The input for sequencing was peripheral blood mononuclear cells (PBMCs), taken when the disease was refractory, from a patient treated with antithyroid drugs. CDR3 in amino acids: CATSRRTGGRNTEAFF. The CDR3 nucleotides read TGTGCCACCAGCCGAAGGACAGGGGGCAGGAACACTGAAGCTTTCTTT.